The present TCR beta chain was sequenced within a study of T cell responses to AZD1222 COVID-19 vaccine. Whole-study findings and limits: Repertoires in all cases were sampled only once the peak T cell response had passed. Clonal diversity was possibly underestimated; the donors were predominantly white British and more often female. The number of AZD1222 recipients seropositive at baseline was only five or six.

To note about this clone: The antigen remains unidentified.

Profiled with immunoSEQ multiplex PCR; TCRdb holds only in-frame clones, not every one. This table holds 150,000 to 200,000 clones, around 90% found once. The germline V gene has CDR1 LGHNA and CDR2 YSLEER. V gave up 0 bases and J gave up 7 bases, with 10 bases separating them. CDR3 length: 14 residues. The clonotype comes from an adult who received the AZD1222 COVID-19 vaccine. The V gene is TRBV4-3, the J gene TRBJ1-5; D may be TRBD1 (5 bases). The starting material was peripheral blood, obtained 28 days after the second AZD1222 dose. The CDR3 coding sequence is TGCGCCAGCAGCCAAGACAGGGTTGGGCAGCCCCAGCATTTT. Protein product: CASSQDRVGQPQHF.